This TCR beta chain derives from a study of beta chain features in type 1 diabetes (dated by TCRdb to 2016 to 2018). Looking at the study overall: Mean age, gender distribution, total cell number and subset yield did not differ between patients and healthy donors. A total of some 100,000,000 sorted cells were examined across all samples, and a strong correlation was observed between cell number per subset and RNA yield. In the study, recently diagnosed type 1 diabetes patients and matched healthy donors were compared on the TCRB repertoires of their sorted circulating CD4+ T cell subsets. Regulatory and stem cell-like memory subsets were isolated from only 8 patients and about eight healthy donors, whereas naive and central memory subsets came from all 28 donors. Results and caveats for the whole study, not just this receptor: In all four CD4+ subsets, TCRB CDR3 length was moderately but significantly shorter in type 1 diabetes patients. Sequencing cDNA rather than genomic DNA could over-represent highly expressing activated cells, although activation and CD3 levels did not differ between groups. Fewer insertions and more nucleotide deletions at VDJ recombination sites were observed in patients with type 1 diabetes, implying thymic rearrangement abnormalities. Because small numbers of individuals were included in the HLA sub-analyses, any influence of HLA type on TCRB rearrangement was left unresolved. PCR might favor shorter templates, but patient and control samples were amplified and corrected together, so any skew would affect both groups equally. Naive, central memory and regulatory TCRB repertoires appeared to be more similar among patients than among healthy donors.

The High Capacity cDNA Reverse Transcription Kit was used to reverse transcribe all of the isolated RNA, meaning that expressed TCRB transcripts were what got sequenced. Naive, central memory and regulatory T cell samples underwent deep immunoSEQ sequencing, averaging about 3.5 million total reads per sample. After sorted cells were lysed in RLT buffer, RNA was extracted with DNase-treated RNeasy Micro or Mini kits, with the choice depending on cell number. To prevent cross-contamination, every cell subset was processed on its own, while patient and healthy donor samples were processed together. The immunoSEQ multiplex PCR was used to amplify TCRB sequences from cDNA, generating 87-bp fragments that spanned the CDR3 region. Amplicons were sequenced on the Illumina HiSeq platform. As for how the authors treated the data: PCR bias was computationally corrected using synthetic template baselines, reads within Hamming distance 2 were collapsed, and singletons that could not be merged were discarded. By aligning reads against IMGT, V, D and J genes, CDR3 length, and insertions or deletions at six rearrangement sites were assigned. Within each subset, clonotype counts were normalized to sorted cell number, and only after that were true diversity and Gini coefficients computed with the tcR R package. Repertoire sharing was quantified using the overlap coefficient calculated on TCRB nucleotide sequences. Out-of-frame TCRB sequences from naive cells were analyzed as a proxy for the pre-selection repertoire. TCRdb stores this immuneACCESS table with in-frame sequences only. Part of the clones is absent; in the studies checked, under half of the shortfall reflects unresolved V genes, and no reason is known for the rest. The V and J calls and clone size were taken over from that table, and D and trimming were inferred from the DNA. The sample yields 250,000 to 300,000 clones; around 22% were counted once. Approximately 0.011% of the sample comes from the top ten.

In the germline V gene, CDR1 corresponds to SGDLS and CDR2 to YYNGEE. The CDR3 sequence holds 16 residues, the cysteine and phenylalanine included. The only DNA kept is the CDR3, 48 bases in frame from the first base. Cut back by 0 bases and 5 bases, the V and J ends lie 16 bases apart. In regard to this clone: No antigen is known for it. No per-base quality is available; no much larger clone lies one base away.

Each donor gave one peripheral blood draw, around 0.12 L on average, collected into heparinised tubes. Using a panel that included CD45RO, CCR7, CD25, CD127, CD95 and CD27, naive, central memory, regulatory and stem cell-like memory CD4+ T cells were sorted on a BD FACSAria II. All sorted populations exceeded 95% purity. PBMCs were isolated right away by Lymphoprep density gradient centrifugation and were stained directly, without culture. Samples were stained and sorted in pairs, with one healthy donor and one patient per experiment, so that batch effects were minimized. The chain joins TRBV9 to TRBJ2-3; the D gene is perhaps TRBD1, on 5 matching bases. The sequence came from a woman aged 25 to 45 with type 1 diabetes. Sequences were obtained from naive CD4+ T cells from blood. In the paper's terms, the cell subset or site label means: true naive CD4+ T cells. The CDR3: CASSVVDSQFGDTQYF. DNA sequence: TGTGCCAGCAGCGTAGTTGACAGTCAGTTCGGAGATACGCAGTATTTT.